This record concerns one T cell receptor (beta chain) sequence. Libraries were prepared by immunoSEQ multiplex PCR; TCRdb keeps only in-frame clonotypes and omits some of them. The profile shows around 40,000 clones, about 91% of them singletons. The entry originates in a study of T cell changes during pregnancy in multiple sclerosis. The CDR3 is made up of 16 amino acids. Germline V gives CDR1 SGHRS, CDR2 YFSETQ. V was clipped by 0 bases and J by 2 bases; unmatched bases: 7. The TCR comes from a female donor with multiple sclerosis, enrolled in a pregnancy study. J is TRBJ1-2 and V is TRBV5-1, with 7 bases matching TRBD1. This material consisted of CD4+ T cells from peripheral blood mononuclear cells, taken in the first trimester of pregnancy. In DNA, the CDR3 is TGCGCCAGCAGCTTGGAGGCAGGGGGTCCGAACTATGGCTACACCTTC. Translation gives CASSLEAGGPNYGYTF.